Reported below is one T cell receptor (beta chain). Its target is not known. Measured with immunoSEQ multiplex PCR; TCRdb has only the in-frame clones, and not every one. The data show approximately 860 clones, roughly 85% seen once. The sample is drawn from a study of PD-1 blockade in classical Hodgkin lymphoma. Overall study findings and caveats: Healthy donors reportedly exceeded newly diagnosed patients in baseline TCR diversity.

The CDR3 length is 16 residues. Losses at the gene ends were 5 bases for V and 3 bases for J; bases not matched to a gene: 11. The germline V gene encodes CDR1 SQVTM and CDR2 ANQGSEA. Every patient relapsed after autologous stem cell transplantation, and brentuximab vedotin exposure varied. Negative magnetic selection isolated CD4+ T cells from thawed PBMCs. The specimen was CD4+ T cells from blood, collected at baseline. The source is a human donor with classical Hodgkin lymphoma. The genes are TRBV29-1 and TRBJ2-3; 10 bases are shared with TRBD1. CDR3 loop: CSVPPRTGGRTDTQYF. Written as DNA, the CDR3 is TGCAGCGTTCCACCCAGGACAGGGGGGAGGACAGATACGCAGTATTTT.